The next 30 T cell receptor beta chains were all read from a single sample in a study of shared clonotypes between healthy human individuals. The naive CD8 population came from CD45RO-negative cells selected for CCR7, without terminally differentiated effector memory CD45RA+ cells. Sequencing was performed with immunoSEQ multiplex PCR; in TCRdb, only in-frame clones are kept and a portion is missing. The top ten hold about 0.11% of the sample, which has about 650,000 clones, about 95% seen once. The sample consisted of naive CD8+ T cells sorted from blood. The receptors here all came from a woman aged 25-40 years in good health.

The V and J genes are TRBV27 and TRBJ1-1; no clear D. Germline-derived CDR1 and CDR2 are MNHEY and SMNVEV (reference sequence). V was shortened by 5 bases and J by 1 base, with 5 bases between the two germline ends. CDR3 length equals 12 residues. CDR3 DNA sequence: TGTGCCAGCAGTAGGCGGAACACTGAAGCTTTCTTT. This sequence encodes CASSRRNTEAFF.

The chain uses TRBV10-3 and TRBJ2-7; D might be TRBD2 (6 bases). V was shortened by 1 base and J by 3 bases, with 16 bases between the two germline ends. This CDR3 has 16 residues. From germline, CDR1 is ENHRY and CDR2 SYGVKD. The CDR3 reads CAISEWDFGVRYEQYF. In nucleotides, the CDR3 is TGTGCCATCAGTGAGTGGGACTTCGGGGTGCGCTACGAGCAGTACTTC.

The chain recombines TRBV28 with TRBJ1-5; a weak D match, TRBD1 (5 bases). CDR1 and CDR2 from the germline V gene are MDHEN and SYDVKM. CDR3 size: 15 residues. The germline V and J ends were trimmed by 2 bases and 1 base, with 9 bases remaining between them. The CDR3 loop is CASSLGATSNQPQHF. Here the CDR3 DNA reads TGTGCCAGCAGTTTAGGGGCCACCAGCAATCAGCCCCAGCATTTT.

V gene TRBV6-1 combines with J gene TRBJ2-7, with D possibly being TRBD2 (5 bases). The ends were cut back, 2 bases at V and 0 bases at J, with 20 bases in the middle. This CDR3 has 18 amino acids. Germline V gene sequence: CDR1 MNHNS, CDR2 SASEGT. This chain's CDR3 is CASSEIARTIIDSYEQYF. As DNA, the CDR3 is TGTGCCAGCAGTGAAATAGCGAGAACTATAATAGACTCCTACGAGCAGTACTTC.

The gene calls are TRBV20-1 and TRBJ2-7; D ambiguous. The germline V gene has CDR1 DFQATT and CDR2 SNEGSKA (reference sequence). Trimming stripped 6 bases from V and 5 bases from J, with 11 bases between. This CDR3 is built from 11 residues. CDR3 sequence reads: CSATNLHEQYF. The CDR3 DNA sequence: TGCAGTGCCACAAATCTCCACGAGCAGTACTTC.

The V call is TRBV2, the J call TRBJ2-3; D not resolved. V gave up 8 bases and J gave up 2 bases, with 17 bases separating them. CDR1 and CDR2 (germline): SNHLY, FYNNEI. The CDR3 totals 15 residues. The CDR3 DNA sequence: TGTGCCAGCGCCCCGGAATTAAGCCACACAGATACGCAGTATTTT. This codes for CASAPELSHTDTQYF.

The rearrangement joins TRBV7-7 to TRBJ2-1, with D possibly called TRBD1 or TRBD2 (5 bases each). Deletions cut 4 bases from V and 7 bases from J, with 11 bases between. This CDR3 region has 13 residues. Germline CDR1 reads SSHAT; CDR2 reads FNYEAQ (reference sequence). This CDR3 is CASSSEGWNEQFF. The CDR3 nucleotides read TGTGCCAGCAGCTCCGAGGGGTGGAATGAGCAGTTCTTC.

This clone was counted once. The rearrangement joins TRBV2 to TRBJ2-1, with TRBD2 identical over 11 bases. CDR1 SNHLY and CDR2 FYNNEI come from the germline V gene. This CDR3 contains 16 residues. V was pared by 5 bases and J by 1 base, with 4 bases of the junction left unmatched. The CDR3 region has the DNA TGTGCCAGCAGTCACCTAGCGGGAGGTTCCTACAATGAGCAGTTCTTC. Translating it yields CASSHLAGGSYNEQFF.

This clone was counted between two and nine times. The V gene is TRBV10-2, the J gene TRBJ1-2; D not certain. Germline V gene sequence: CDR1 WSHSY, CDR2 SAAADI. Trimming removed 3 bases from V and 3 bases from J, with 2 bases in between. The CDR3 covers 11 residues. As DNA, the CDR3 is TGCGCCAGCAGTGACGACTATGGCTACACCTTC. Protein: CASSDDYGYTF.

The chain links TRBV14 to TRBJ2-7; TRBD1 or TRBD2 may be the D gene (5 bases each). V lost 1 base and J 3 bases, leaving 13 bases between the germline ends. Germline loops: CDR1 SGHDN, CDR2 FVKESK. The CDR3 has 15 residues. The CDR3 protein is CASSQGSGRIYEQYF. The CDR3 bases are TGTGCCAGCAGCCAAGGCTCGGGACGAATCTACGAGCAGTACTTC.

The V and J genes are TRBV2 and TRBJ1-1; 9 bases are a match to TRBD1. Trimming removed 6 bases from V and 6 bases from J; junction bases left unmatched: 8. The germline V gene has CDR1 SNHLY and CDR2 FYNNEI. The CDR3 spans 14 residues. Here the CDR3 reads CASSRTGALAEAFF. CDR3 DNA sequence: TGTGCCAGCAGCCGGACAGGGGCGTTAGCTGAAGCTTTCTTT.

The CDR3 bases are TGTGCCAGCAGCGCCCTGAGCAGCTCCTACAATGAGCAGTTCTTC. Its protein product is CASSALSSSYNEQFF. The chain links TRBV9 to TRBJ2-1; D gene ambiguous. The V end was cut by 3 bases, the J end by 0 bases, with 10 bases between. Germline CDR1 is SGDLS and CDR2 is YYNGEE. This CDR3 contains 15 residues.

The genes are TRBV7-9 and TRBJ2-1, with 11 bases fitting TRBD2. V shed 4 bases and J 6 bases; nucleotides not matched to a gene: 11. The CDR3 spans 17 residues. The germline gives CDR1 SEHNR, CDR2 FQNEAQ (reference sequence). CDR3 residues: CASSSPTSGSMFNEQFF. As DNA, the CDR3 is TGTGCCAGCAGCTCGCCCACTAGCGGGAGCATGTTCAATGAGCAGTTCTTC.

This chain uses TRBV6-5 with TRBJ2-5; weak D call: TRBD1 (6 bases). Germline CDR1 MNHEY, CDR2 SVGAGI. CDR3 size: 14 residues. V shed 4 bases and J shed 1 base, with 10 bases lying between them. This CDR3 reads CASSFGQPQETQYF. The CDR3, as DNA: TGTGCCAGCAGTTTCGGACAGCCCCAAGAGACCCAGTACTTC.

The rearrangement joins TRBV9 to TRBJ2-2; 7 nucleotides match TRBD1. The ends lost 0 bases at V and 1 base at J; junction bases unmatched: 9. The CDR3 is made up of 18 amino acids. Germline CDR1 SGDLS, CDR2 YYNGEE. DNA for the CDR3: TGTGCCAGCAGCGTAGCTCTTTTGGACAGGAGGAACACCGGGGAGCTGTTTTTT. Encoded protein: CASSVALLDRRNTGELFF.

J is TRBJ2-6 and V is TRBV2, with 7 bases fitting TRBD1. This CDR3 has 17 amino acids. CDR1 SNHLY and CDR2 FYNNEI come from the germline V gene. Trimming at V came to 3 bases and at J to 3 bases, leaving 8 bases not matched to a gene. CDR3: CASSEVGGAFGANVLTF. DNA for the CDR3: TGTGCCAGCAGTGAGGTAGGGGGCGCGTTTGGGGCCAACGTCCTGACTTTC.

The chain carries TRBV10-3 and TRBJ1-2; TRBD1 might be the D (5 bases). CDR3 length: 16 residues. V was trimmed by 0 bases and J by 3 bases, leaving 14 bases between them. Germline CDR1 and CDR2: ENHRY and SYGVKD. The CDR3 region has the DNA TGTGCCATCAGTGAGTCGGACACGGGATGGGACTATGGCTACACCTTC. It encodes CAISESDTGWDYGYTF.

The gene calls are TRBV9 and TRBJ1-4; weak D call: TRBD1 (6 bases). CDR3 length: 14 residues. In germline, CDR1 is SGDLS, CDR2 YYNGEE. V lost 2 bases, J lost 1 base, and 6 bases lay in between. DNA of the CDR3: TGTGCCAGCAGCGTGACAGGAACTAATGAAAAACTGTTTTTT. Translation: CASSVTGTNEKLFF.

The chain has TRBV29-1 and TRBJ2-1; the D gene is possibly TRBD2 (5 bases). This CDR3 is built from 14 residues. Germline CDR1 is SQVTM and CDR2 is ANQGSEA. The germline V and J ends were trimmed by 3 bases and 0 bases, with 9 bases remaining between them. The CDR3 DNA reads TGCAGCGTTGAGCCTGGGAGCTCCTACAATGAGCAGTTCTTC. It yields the protein CSVEPGSSYNEQFF.

This clone occurred a few times. The CDR3 loop reads CASSLAGVAGELFF. DNA for the CDR3: TGTGCCAGCAGCCTAGCGGGAGTGGCCGGGGAGCTGTTTTTT. This sequence joins TRBV27 and TRBJ2-2; 10 bases match TRBD2. V lost 6 bases, J lost 6 bases, and 4 bases stayed unmatched. Looked up from germline, CDR1 is MNHEY and CDR2 is SMNVEV (reference sequence). CDR3 length equals 14 residues.

The J gene is TRBJ2-1, the V gene TRBV7-9; D not resolved. CDR1 SEHNR and CDR2 FQNEAQ come from the germline V gene (reference sequence). Trimming took off 1 base at V and 10 bases at J, with 8 bases between the two ends. This CDR3 contains 12 residues. Written as DNA, the CDR3 is TGTGCCAGCAGCTTAGGGGATCGCGAGCAGTTCTTC. Its translation: CASSLGDREQFF.

The J gene is TRBJ2-7, the V gene TRBV2, with TRBD2 matching 15 bases. The CDR3 contains 18 residues. After removal of 3 bases from V and 3 bases from J, the junction contained 9 bases not matched to a gene. CDR1 and CDR2 from the germline V gene are SNHLY and FYNNEI. The CDR3 is CASSDFGLAGGGVYEQYF. The CDR3 DNA follows: TGTGCCAGCAGTGACTTCGGACTAGCGGGAGGGGGGGTCTACGAGCAGTACTTC.

The chain joins TRBV13 to TRBJ2-7, with 13 nucleotides matching TRBD2. In germline, CDR1 is PRHDT, CDR2 FYEKMQ (reference sequence). V dropped 5 bases and J dropped 5; count of bases not matched to a gene: 6. The CDR3 is 15 amino acids. This CDR3 is CASSPTSGRFNEQYF. CDR3 nucleotide sequence: TGTGCCAGCAGCCCGACTAGCGGGAGGTTCAACGAGCAGTACTTC.

V and J are TRBV5-4 and TRBJ1-2, with a tentative D call TRBD1 (5 bases). Germline V gene data show CDR1 as SGHNT and CDR2 as YYREEE (reference sequence). Trimming took 0 bases from V and 4 from J, leaving 7 bases between them. The CDR3 has 13 amino acids. The CDR3 DNA sequence: TGTGCCAGCAGCTTGGGAGACAGCTATGGCTACACCTTC. This encodes CASSLGDSYGYTF.

The chain combines TRBV13 with TRBJ2-7; 8 bases agree with TRBD2. The CDR3 has 17 amino acids. Per the germline V gene, CDR1 is PRHDT and CDR2 is FYEKMQ (reference sequence). The V and J ends lost 5 bases and 5 bases, in that order; junction bases with no gene match: 17. The CDR3 loop is CASSPRGGTSYYHEQYF. The CDR3 region has the DNA TGTGCCAGCAGCCCCCGCGGTGGGACTAGTTATTACCACGAGCAGTACTTC.

V gene TRBV7-6 combines with J gene TRBJ2-1; D is ambiguous. V lost 6 bases and J 0 bases, leaving 12 bases between the germline ends. The germline V gene encodes CDR1 SGHVS and CDR2 FNYEAQ. CDR3 length equals 15 residues. CDR3 protein: CASSPDVSSYNEQFF. As DNA, the CDR3 is TGTGCCAGCAGTCCGGACGTAAGCTCCTACAATGAGCAGTTCTTC.

The CDR3, as DNA: TGCGCCAGCAGCCCCACCGGGACTAGCGTGTTTTCCTACAATGAGCAGTTCTTC. Amino acid sequence: CASSPTGTSVFSYNEQFF. This chain joins TRBV5-1 and TRBJ2-1; the match to TRBD2 covers 10 bases. The V and J ends lost 4 bases and 1 base, in that order; junction bases with no gene match: 11. The germline gives CDR1 SGHRS, CDR2 YFSETQ. The length of the CDR3 is 18 residues.

The chain employs TRBV25-1 and TRBJ1-1; D remains unclear. Trimming removed 4 bases from V and 7 bases from J, with 7 bases in between. Germline V gene sequence: CDR1 MGHDK, CDR2 SYGVNS. The CDR3 covers 11 residues. CDR3 nucleotide sequence: TGTGCCAGCAGTGGATCCTATGAAGCTTTCTTT. Translated: CASSGSYEAFF.

The V and J genes are TRBV18 and TRBJ2-4; 9 bases line up with TRBD2. This CDR3 region has 16 residues. Germline CDR1 KGHSH, CDR2 LQKENI. V dropped 4 bases and J dropped 0; count of bases not matched to a gene: 4. The CDR3 bases are TGTGCCAGCTCACAGGCTAGCGGGGTAGCCAAAAACATTCAGTACTTC. It is translated as CASSQASGVAKNIQYF.

CDR3 protein: CASSSHDRARPYLAKNIQYF. The CDR3, as DNA: TGTGCCAGCAGTTCTCATGACAGGGCCCGGCCATATCTAGCCAAAAACATTCAGTACTTC. The chain uses TRBV28 and TRBJ2-4; 7 bases map to TRBD1. Germline CDR1 is MDHEN and CDR2 is SYDVKM. This CDR3 spans 20 amino acids. V lost 4 bases to trimming and J lost 0 bases; unmatched junction nucleotides: 18.